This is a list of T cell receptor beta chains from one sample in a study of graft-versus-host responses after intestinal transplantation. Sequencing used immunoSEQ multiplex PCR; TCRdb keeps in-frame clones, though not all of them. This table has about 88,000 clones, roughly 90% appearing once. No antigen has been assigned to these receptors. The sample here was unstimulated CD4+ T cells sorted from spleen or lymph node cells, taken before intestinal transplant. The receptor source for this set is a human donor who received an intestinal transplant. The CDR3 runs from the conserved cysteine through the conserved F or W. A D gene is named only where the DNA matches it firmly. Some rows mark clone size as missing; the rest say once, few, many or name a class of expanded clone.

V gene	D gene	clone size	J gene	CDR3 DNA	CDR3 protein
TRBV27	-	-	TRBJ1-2	TGTGCCAGCAGCCGCGAGCGATCCTATGGCTACACCTTC	CASSRERSYGYTF
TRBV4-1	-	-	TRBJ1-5	TGCGCCAGCAGCCATCCCGGGGGAGGGTCGGAGAACCATCAGCCCCAGCATTTT	CASSHPGGGSENHQPQHF
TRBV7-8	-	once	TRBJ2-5	TGTGCCAGCAGCTTAACCAGGGTCCGAGAGACCCAGTACTTC	CASSLTRVRETQYF
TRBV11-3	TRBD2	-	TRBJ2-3	TGTGCCAGCAGCTTAGGGAGCGGGGGGGACACAGATACGCAGTATTTT	CASSLGSGGDTDTQYF
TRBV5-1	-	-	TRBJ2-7	TGCGCCAGCGGGGGCAACGCCTACGAGCAGTACTTC	CASGGNAYEQYF
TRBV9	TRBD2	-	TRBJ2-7	TGTGCCAGCAGCCCGGGGAGGGAACAGTACTTC	CASSPGREQYF
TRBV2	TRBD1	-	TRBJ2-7	TGTGCCAGCAGTGAATGGGACAGGTTCTACGAGCAGTACTTC	CASSEWDRFYEQYF
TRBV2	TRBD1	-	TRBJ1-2	TGTGCCAGCGAAGCGGGGACAGGCTATGGCTACACCTTC	CASEAGTGYGYTF
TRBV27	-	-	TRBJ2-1	TGTGCCAGCAGTCCTTCCCTCCCGGGATTTACCAAAGGGGAGCAGTTCTTC	CASSPSLPGFTKGEQFF
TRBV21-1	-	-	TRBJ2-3	TGTGCCAGCAGCAAAAACCAGCGACCGTCGGATTTT	CASSKNQRPSDF
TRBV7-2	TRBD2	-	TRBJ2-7	TGTGCCAGCAGCTTAGGACTAGCCTTCGAGCAGTACTTC	CASSLGLAFEQYF
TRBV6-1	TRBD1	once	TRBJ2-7	TGTGCCAGCAGCCGGGACAGGGGGCGGCGGGAGCAGTACTTC	CASSRDRGRREQYF
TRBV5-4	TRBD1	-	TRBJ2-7	TGTGCCAGCAGCTTTGGGACAGGGGGCGTTGTGGGCGAGCAGTACTTC	CASSFGTGGVVGEQYF
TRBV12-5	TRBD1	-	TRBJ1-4	TGTGCTAGTGGTTTGGTACTCTGGGGGACAGGGGTTGAAAAACTGTTTTTT	CASGLVLWGTGVEKLFF
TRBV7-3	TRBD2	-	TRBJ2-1	TGTGCCAGCAGCCTCGTCGCGGGGGGGGGCCGTTATGAGCAGTTCTTC	CASSLVAGGGRYEQFF
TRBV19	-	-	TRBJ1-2	TGTGCCAGTAGCCGTAGCGAGACTAACTATGGCTACACCTTC	CASSRSETNYGYTF
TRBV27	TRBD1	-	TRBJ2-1	TGTGCCAGCAGTTTATATGGACAGGGTAGGAATGAGCAGTTCTTC	CASSLYGQGRNEQFF
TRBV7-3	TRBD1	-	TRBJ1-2	TGTGCCAGCAGCTTAACCCTCGACAGGGGGTTTTACTATGGCTACACCTTC	CASSLTLDRGFYYGYTF
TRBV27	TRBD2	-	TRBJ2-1	TGTGCCAGCAGGCAACTAGCGGGGGGGGACAATGAGCAGTTCTTC	CASRQLAGGDNEQFF
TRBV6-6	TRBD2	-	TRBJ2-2	TGTGCCAGCAGTCGAGACCTAGCGGGGGAAGTCGGGGAGCTGTTTTTT	CASSRDLAGEVGELFF
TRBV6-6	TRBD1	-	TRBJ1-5	TGTGCCAGCAGTTATGGACAGGATAGAAAGCCCCAGCATTTT	CASSYGQDRKPQHF
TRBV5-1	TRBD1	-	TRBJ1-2	TGCGCCAGCAGCCCCTCGGACAGGGTGGGCGGCTACACCTTC	CASSPSDRVGGYTF
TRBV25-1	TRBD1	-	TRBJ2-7	TGTGCCAGCAGTGGACCCGGACAGGCACGGAATGCCTACGAGCAGTACTTC	CASSGPGQARNAYEQYF
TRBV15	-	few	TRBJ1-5	TGTGCCACCAGCAGAGATCTCGGGGGGCTTCAGCCCCAGCATTTT	CATSRDLGGLQPQHF
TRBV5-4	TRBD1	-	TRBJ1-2	TGTGCCAGCAGCGCCACAGGGGGAAGCGCCTATGGCTACACCTTC	CASSATGGSAYGYTF
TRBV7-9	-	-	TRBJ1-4	TGTGCCAGCAGCTTACGCGACAGACTTAATGAAAAACTGTTTTTT	CASSLRDRLNEKLFF
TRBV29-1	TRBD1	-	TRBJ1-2	TGCAGCGTTGAAGAGGGCCAGGGGGTTGGCTACACCTTC	CSVEEGQGVGYTF
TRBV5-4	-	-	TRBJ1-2	TGTGCCAGCAGCCAACAAACAGGGTGGGATGGCTACACCTTC	CASSQQTGWDGYTF
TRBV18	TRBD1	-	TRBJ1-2	TGTGCCAGCTCACCGGGACAGGGGTTCGCTAACTATGGCTACACCTTC	CASSPGQGFANYGYTF
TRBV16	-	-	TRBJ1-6	TGTGCCAGCAGCCAATCCCAGCCGGGGAATTCACCCCTCCACTTT	CASSQSQPGNSPLHF
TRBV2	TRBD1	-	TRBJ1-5	TGTGCCAGCAGAGAAGAACAGGGGGGGCCCCAGCATTTT	CASREEQGGPQHF
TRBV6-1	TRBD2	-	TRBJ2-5	TGTGCCAGCAGTGAAGTACGACTAGCGGGGGGAGAGACCCAGTACTTC	CASSEVRLAGGETQYF
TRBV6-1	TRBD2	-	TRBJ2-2	TGTGCCAGCAGTGAAAGCCGGGGGGGATCCGGGGAGCTGTTTTTT	CASSESRGGSGELFF
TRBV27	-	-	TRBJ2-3	TGTGCCAGCTATGAGGGGGACCCACGCACAGATACGCAGTATTTT	CASYEGDPRTDTQYF
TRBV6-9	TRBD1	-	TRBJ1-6	TGTGCCAACCCACAGGGGTCCTATAATTCACCCCTCCACTTT	CANPQGSYNSPLHF
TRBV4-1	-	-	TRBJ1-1	TGCGCCAGCAGCGAACCAAACCTAGGGGTCATGAACACTGAAGCTTTCTTT	CASSEPNLGVMNTEAFF
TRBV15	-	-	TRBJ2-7	TGTGCCACCAGCAGAGAAAGGGACTCTAGTGCCTACGAGCAGTACTTC	CATSRERDSSAYEQYF
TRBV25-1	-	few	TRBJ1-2	TGTGCCAGCAGTAAACAGGGCCCTGGCTACACCTTC	CASSKQGPGYTF
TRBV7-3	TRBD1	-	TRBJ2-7	TGTGCCAGCAGCAATGACAGGGGGTCCGAGCAGTACTTC	CASSNDRGSEQYF
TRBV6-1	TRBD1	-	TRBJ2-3	TGTGCCAGCAGGGAAAGACCGGGACAGGGGAAGGCAGATACGCAGTATTTT	CASRERPGQGKADTQYF
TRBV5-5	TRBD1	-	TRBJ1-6	TGTGCCAGCAGCAATGGACAGGCGAATTCACCCCTCCACTTT	CASSNGQANSPLHF
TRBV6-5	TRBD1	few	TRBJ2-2	TGTGCCAGCAGTCAAAACCAGGGGGCTACCGGGGAGCTGTTTTTT	CASSQNQGATGELFF
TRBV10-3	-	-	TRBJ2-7	TGTGCCATCGGGGGCAGTGGGGGATACGAGCAGTACTTC	CAIGGSGGYEQYF
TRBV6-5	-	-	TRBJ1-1	TGTGCCAGCAGTTACGCGGTGATTCGGGGGTCTGAAGCTTTCTTT	CASSYAVIRGSEAFF
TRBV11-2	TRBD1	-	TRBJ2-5	TGTGCCAGCAGCTCAAGCGACAGGGGGCTAGAGACCCAGTACTTC	CASSSSDRGLETQYF
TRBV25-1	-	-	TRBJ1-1	TGTGCCAGCAGATCCGATAGAAACACTGAAGCTTTCTTT	CASRSDRNTEAFF
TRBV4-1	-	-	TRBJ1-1	TGCGCCAGCAGCAAATCACAGGCCGCGGGGACTGAAGCTTTCTTT	CASSKSQAAGTEAFF
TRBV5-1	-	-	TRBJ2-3	TGCGCCAGCAGCTTGGCGGCGGGCGTACCAGATACGCAGTATTTT	CASSLAAGVPDTQYF
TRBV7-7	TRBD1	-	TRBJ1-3	TGTGCTAGCAGCGTAGACAGGGGGTTTGGAAACACCATATATTTT	CASSVDRGFGNTIYF
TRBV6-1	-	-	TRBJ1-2	TGTGCCAGCAGTGAGGACGGACAATCTGGCTACACCTTC	CASSEDGQSGYTF
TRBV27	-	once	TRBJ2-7	TGTGCCAGCAGTTTAAGAGACGGCGGGCTCTACGAGCAGTACTTC	CASSLRDGGLYEQYF
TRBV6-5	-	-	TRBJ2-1	TGTGCCAGCAGTTACTCGGTTGGAGAGTTCTTC	CASSYSVGEFF
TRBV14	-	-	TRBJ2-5	TGTGCCAGCAGCCAAGGGGCGCCCCAGTACTTC	CASSQGAPQYF
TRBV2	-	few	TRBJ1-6	TGTGCCAGCGGAGCTCGGTTGGCCTCACCCCTCCACTTT	CASGARLASPLHF
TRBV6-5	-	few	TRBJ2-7	TGTGCCAGCAGTACGAGACAGAAATACGAGCAGTACTTC	CASSTRQKYEQYF